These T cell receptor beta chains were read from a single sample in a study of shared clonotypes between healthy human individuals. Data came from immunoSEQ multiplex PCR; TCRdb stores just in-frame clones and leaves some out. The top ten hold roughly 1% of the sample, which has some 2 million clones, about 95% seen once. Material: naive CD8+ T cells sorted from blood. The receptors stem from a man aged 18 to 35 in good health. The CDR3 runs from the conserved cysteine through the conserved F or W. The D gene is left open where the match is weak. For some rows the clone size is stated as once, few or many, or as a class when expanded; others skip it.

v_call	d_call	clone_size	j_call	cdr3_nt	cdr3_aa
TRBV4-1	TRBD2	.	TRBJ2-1	TGCGCCAGCAGCCAAGAATCTAGCGGGATAAATGAGCAGTTCTTC	CASSQESSGINEQFF
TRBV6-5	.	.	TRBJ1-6	TGTGCCAGCAGTTACTTGCCCTACTCCGATAATTCACCCCTCCACTTT	CASSYLPYSDNSPLHF
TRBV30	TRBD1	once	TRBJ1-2	TGTGCCTGGAGCCCGGCATGGGGACAGCCTCTTTCTAACTATGGCTACACCTTC	CAWSPAWGQPLSNYGYTF
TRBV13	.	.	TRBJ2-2	TGTGCCAGCAGCTTTAAGGCCCTGAACACCGGGGAGCTGTTTTTT	CASSFKALNTGELFF
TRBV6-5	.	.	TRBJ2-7	TGTGCCAGCAGTTACTCGGAGTCGCCCTACGAGCAGTACTTC	CASSYSESPYEQYF
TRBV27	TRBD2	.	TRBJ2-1	TGTGCCAGCAGTTTAGGCGGGAGCTCCTACAATGAGCAGTTCTTC	CASSLGGSSYNEQFF
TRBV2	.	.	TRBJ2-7	TGTGCCAGCAGGGGACGGGACTCCTACGAGCAGTACTTC	CASRGRDSYEQYF
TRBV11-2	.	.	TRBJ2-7	TGTGCCAGCAGCTCATGGACCAAAACCTACGAGCAGTACTTC	CASSSWTKTYEQYF
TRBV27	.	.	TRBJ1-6	TGTGCCAGCAGTTTAGAGGGGCGCCAGAATTCACCCCTCCACTTT	CASSLEGRQNSPLHF
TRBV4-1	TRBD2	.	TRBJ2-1	TGCGCCAGCAGCCAAGTTTCGAGCGGGGGATACAATGAGCAGTTCTTC	CASSQVSSGGYNEQFF
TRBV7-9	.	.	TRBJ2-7	TGTGCCAGCAGCTTAGTGCCAGCAGACACCTACGAGCAGTACTTC	CASSLVPADTYEQYF
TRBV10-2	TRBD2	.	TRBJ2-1	TGCGCCAGCAGTGTGTTAGCGGGAGGCGATGAGCAGTTCTTC	CASSVLAGGDEQFF
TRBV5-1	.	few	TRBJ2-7	TGCGCCAGCAGCCAAGGCGGGCTCACTAGCTCCTACGAGCAGTACTTC	CASSQGGLTSSYEQYF
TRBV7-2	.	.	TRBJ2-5	TGTGCCAGCAGCTTACCCAGCGGAGAGACCCAGTACTTC	CASSLPSGETQYF
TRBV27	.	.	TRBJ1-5	TGTGCCAGCTCCGATCCGGGAAATCAGCCCCAGCATTTT	CASSDPGNQPQHF
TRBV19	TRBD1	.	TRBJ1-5	TGTGCCAGTAGGGGACAGGGGTGGGAGCCCCAGCATTTT	CASRGQGWEPQHF
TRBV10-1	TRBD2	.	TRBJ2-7	TGCGCCAGCAGTGAGTCGGGACTAGCGGGGGCCGGAGGGCAGTACTTC	CASSESGLAGAGGQYF